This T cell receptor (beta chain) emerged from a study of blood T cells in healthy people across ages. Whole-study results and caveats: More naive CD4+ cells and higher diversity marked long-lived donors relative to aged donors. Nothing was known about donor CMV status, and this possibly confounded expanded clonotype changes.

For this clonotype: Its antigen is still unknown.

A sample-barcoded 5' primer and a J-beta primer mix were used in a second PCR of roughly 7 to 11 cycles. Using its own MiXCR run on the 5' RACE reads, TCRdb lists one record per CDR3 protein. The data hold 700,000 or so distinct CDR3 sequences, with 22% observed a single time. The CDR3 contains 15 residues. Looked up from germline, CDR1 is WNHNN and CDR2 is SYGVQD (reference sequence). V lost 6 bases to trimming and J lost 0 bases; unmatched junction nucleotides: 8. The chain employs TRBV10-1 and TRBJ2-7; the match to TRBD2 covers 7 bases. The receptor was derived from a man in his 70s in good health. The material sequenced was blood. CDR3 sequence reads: CASRKASGSSYEQYF. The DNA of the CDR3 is TGCGCCAGCAGAAAGGCTAGCGGAAGCTCCTACGAGCAGTACTTC.